This T cell receptor beta chain appears in the sequencing data of a study of OX40 agonist ivuxolimab in advanced cancers. Study background: Aged roughly 20 to 85 with a mean of approximately 57 years, they were 75% to 85% male.

Using immunoSEQ multiplex PCR, the repertoire was profiled, and TCRdb retains in-frame clones only, with some absent. In the table there are under 50,000 clones, about 90% of which are singletons. Germline V gene lookup returns CDR1 MDHEN and CDR2 SYDVKM. Trimming removed 5 bases from V and 1 base from J, with 17 bases in between. This CDR3 region has 16 residues. Study-level results: In the 0.1-3.0 mg/kg groups, partial responders showed among the lowest expansion. The study found that CD8+ T cells averaged more expanded clones than CD4+. Dose levels from 0.1 to 3.0 mg/kg saw CD4+ and CD8+ blood T cells expand clonally by week 6.

Worth noting for this clone: Its antigen remains unidentified.

The TCR originated in an adult with an advanced solid tumor such as melanoma, head and neck, liver or kidney cancer. This sample comprised CD4+ or CD8+ T cells sorted from blood, obtained in a trial of the OX40 agonist ivuxolimab. The rearrangement uses TRBV28 and TRBJ1-1; D unclear. CDR3 sequence reads: CASSPQVGRANTEAFF. The CDR3 nucleotides read TGTGCCAGCAGTCCTCAGGTTGGGCGAGCGAACACTGAAGCTTTCTTT. The full variable domain, with the rest looked up from reference TRBV28 and TRBJ1-1, is DVKVTQSSRYLVKRTGEKVFLECVQDMDHENMFWYRQDPGLGLRLIYFSYDVKMKEKGDIPEGYSVSREKKERFSLILESASTNQTSMYLCASSPQVGRANTEAFFGQGTRLTVV.